This T cell receptor (beta chain) originates from a study of OX40 agonist ivuxolimab in advanced cancers. Study-wide background: The mean age was roughly 60 years, ranging from roughly 23 to 80, with about 87% of participants male.

General observations from the study: Dosing at 0.1 to 3.0 mg/kg was accompanied by clonal expansion of CD4+ and CD8+ blood T cells by week 6.

The CDR3 is 14 residues long. V was clipped by 7 bases and J by 5 bases, with 15 bases between them. Germline V lookup: CDR1 MNHEY, CDR2 SMNVEV (reference sequence). The data were produced by immunoSEQ multiplex PCR, yet TCRdb's version contains in-frame clones alone and is incomplete. The table lists 65,000 to 95,000 clones, roughly 91% of them singletons. Concerning this clone itself: What it binds is unknown.

The starting material was CD4+ or CD8+ T cells sorted from blood, obtained in a trial of the OX40 agonist ivuxolimab. The sequence was collected from an adult with an advanced solid tumor such as melanoma, head and neck, liver or kidney cancer. This chain uses TRBV27 with TRBJ2-4; D not resolved. The CDR3 sequence: CASMSVPTENIQYF. CDR3 coding DNA: TGTGCCAGCATGTCGGTCCCTACCGAAAACATTCAGTACTTC.